A single sample gave rise to the 30 T cell receptor beta chains below, sequenced in a study of T cells in Graves' hyperthyroidism and ophthalmopathy (dated by TCRdb to about 2019). To prepare the library, multiplex PCR was applied. Sequenced using an Illumina HiSeq 2000. The TCR beta CDR3 regions were amplified from RNA transcripts. The first round of RT-PCR for the TCR CDR3 was performed with the HTBI primer set and the Qiagen OneStep RT-PCR kit. Starting from the raw public reads, TCRdb applied fastp trimming at Q25, assembled clones with MiXCR and retained in-frame beta chains. Rows with one shared CDR3 protein collapse into an entry with the most common genes and DNA. The table for this sample lists some 500,000 distinct CDR3 sequences; about 15% of them were counted only once. In total, the top ten clones hold over 15% of the sample. Sequences were obtained from blood. The origin of the receptors is a woman aged 18 to 35 with Graves' hyperthyroidism.

This clonotype was observed many times. The chain uses TRBV7-3 and TRBJ2-3; no reliable D call. The CDR3 totals 14 residues. Germline values: CDR1 SGHTA, CDR2 FQGTGA. Trimming took off 2 bases at V and 1 base at J, with 7 bases between the two ends. The CDR3 bases are TGTGCCAGCAGCTTAGGGTATCGCACAGATACGCAGTATTTT. This sequence encodes CASSLGYRTDTQYF.

This clonotype turned up a few times. This sequence joins TRBV19 and TRBJ2-1; 7 nucleotides align to TRBD2. There are 16 residues in the CDR3. Unmatched junction bases numbered 8, after V lost 6 bases and J lost 0 bases. The V gene's germline CDR1 is LNHDA and CDR2 SQIVND (reference sequence). CDR3 sequence: CASRTRRTSSYNEQFF. The CDR3 region has the DNA TGTGCCAGTAGGACCCGGAGGACTAGCTCCTACAATGAGCAGTTCTTC.

This clonotype was detected a few times. The V call is TRBV5-1, the J call TRBJ2-5; D unclear. Per the germline V gene, CDR1 is SGHRS and CDR2 is YFSETQ. This CDR3 comprises 14 residues. V lost 0 bases and J 1 base, leaving 7 bases between the germline ends. CDR3 sequence (DNA): TGCGCCAGCAGCTTGGGTCGGGTCCAAGAGACCCAGTACTTC. Amino acid sequence: CASSLGRVQETQYF.

The sample holds many counts of this clonotype. The rearrangement joins TRBV18 to TRBJ1-2; a weak D match, TRBD1 (6 bases). The CDR3 is 14 residues long. CDR1 is KGHSH and CDR2 is LQKENI in the germline V gene. V was cut by 3 bases and J by 1 base, with 9 bases left in between. CDR3 sequence reads: CASSPNRDNYGYTF. CDR3 sequence (DNA): TGTGCCAGCTCACCTAACAGGGATAACTATGGCTACACCTTC.

This clonotype was seen at least ten times. The rearrangement uses TRBV20-1 and TRBJ1-1, with D unclear. Germline values: CDR1 DFQATT, CDR2 SNEGSKA (reference sequence). CDR3 size: 13 residues. Deletions cut 4 bases from V and 5 bases from J, with 14 bases between. CDR3 DNA: TGCAGTGCTACCCGACTAGGATGGACTGAAGCTTTCTTT. It yields the protein CSATRLGWTEAFF.

In this sample, this clonotype turned up many times. The chain employs TRBV5-5 and TRBJ2-7; D tentatively fits TRBD1 or TRBD2 (7 bases each). The CDR3 is 15 residues long. V was shortened by 1 base and J by 5 bases, with 16 bases between the two germline ends. In germline, CDR1 is SGHKS, CDR2 YYEKEE (reference sequence). In nucleotides, the CDR3 is TGTGCCAGCAGCTTGTGGGGAGGGGGCGCGGACGAGCAGTACTTC. Protein: CASSLWGGGADEQYF. The variable domain in full, with the rest retrieved from reference TRBV5-5 and TRBJ2-7, is DAGVTQSPTHLIKTRGQQVTLRCSPISGHKSVSWYQQVLGQGPQFIFQYYEKEERGRGNFPDRFSARQFPNYSSELNVNALLLGDSALYLCASSLWGGGADEQYFGPGTRLTVT.

This clonotype has ten or more counts. The rearrangement links TRBV28 to TRBJ2-7; 9 nucleotides agree with TRBD1. CDR1 MDHEN and CDR2 SYDVKM come from the germline V gene. The junction had 11 bases not matched to a gene; V was cut back by 4 bases and J by 4 bases. This CDR3 has 16 amino acids. CDR3 sequence: CASSSDPDRGEYEQYF. The DNA of the CDR3 is TGTGCCAGCAGTTCCGACCCCGACAGGGGGGAGTACGAGCAGTACTTC.

The J gene is TRBJ2-3, the V gene TRBV5-1; TRBD2 aligns across 8 bases. The CDR3 totals 16 residues. Trimming took 5 bases from V and 0 from J; bases not matched to a gene: 8. Looked up from germline, CDR1 is SGHRS and CDR2 is YFSETQ. CDR3 region: CASREATSGSTDTQYF. CDR3 DNA: TGCGCCAGCAGGGAGGCCACTAGCGGTAGCACAGATACGCAGTATTTT.

This clonotype was observed a handful of times. V is TRBV29-1 and J is TRBJ2-5, with D perhaps TRBD2 (6 bases). Germline V gives CDR1 SQVTM, CDR2 ANQGSEA. The V end was cut by 3 bases, the J end by 4 bases, with 21 bases between. The CDR3 spans 16 residues. CDR3 nucleotide sequence: TGCAGCGTTGACGGGGCGGAGGCTAGCGTTGGAGAGACCCAGTACTTC. Its translation is CSVDGAEASVGETQYF.

This clonotype occurred many times. This rearrangement joins TRBV6-1 to TRBJ1-1; tentative D call: TRBD1 (5 bases). V lost 6 bases to trimming and J lost 4 bases, with 12 bases between them. The CDR3 sequence is 13 residues long. Germline V gene lookup returns CDR1 MNHNS and CDR2 SASEGT. As DNA, the CDR3 is TGTGCCAGCAGGAACTCAGGGAGCACTGAAGCTTTCTTT. Protein product: CASRNSGSTEAFF.

This clonotype came up a few times. V and J are TRBV19 and TRBJ2-1; perhaps TRBD1 as D (5 bases). Germline V CDR1 and CDR2: LNHDA, SQIVND (reference sequence). This CDR3 has 18 amino acids. V was cut by 5 bases and J by 0 bases, with 20 bases left in between. Here the CDR3 reads CASSSPSAVQGSYNEQFF. Here the CDR3 DNA reads TGTGCCAGTAGTTCCCCTTCCGCCGTCCAGGGCTCCTACAATGAGCAGTTCTTC. Supplemented by reference TRBV19 and TRBJ2-1, the full variable domain reads DGGITQSPKYLFRKEGQNVTLSCEQNLNHDAMYWYRQDPGQGLRLIYYSQIVNDFQKGDIAEGYSVSREKKESFPLTVTSAQKNPTAFYLCASSSPSAVQGSYNEQFFGPGTRLTVL.

CDR3 sequence reads: CASSFIRFGTDSSYEQYF. As DNA, the CDR3 is TGTGCCAGCAGCTTCATACGATTCGGGACAGACAGCTCCTACGAGCAGTACTTC. The rearrangement joins TRBV7-8 to TRBJ2-7, with TRBD1 matching 7 bases. The V segment lost 3 bases and the J segment 0 bases; nucleotides outside the gene matches: 14. CDR1 is SGHVS, CDR2 FQNEAQ, per germline. CDR3 length: 18 residues.

This clonotype has at least ten counts. The V and J genes are TRBV29-1 and TRBJ2-1; 12 positions agree with TRBD2. CDR1 and CDR2 (germline): SQVTM, ANQGSEA. V was pared by 3 bases and J by 2 bases, with 2 bases of the junction left unmatched. This CDR3 contains 15 residues. The CDR3 spells CSVEGLAGPYNEQFF. CDR3 DNA sequence: TGCAGCGTTGAGGGACTAGCGGGCCCCTACAATGAGCAGTTCTTC.

There are many counts of this clonotype. The V call is TRBV11-2, the J call TRBJ2-2, with D uncertain. The germline CDR1 and CDR2 sequences are SGHAT and FQNNGV. CDR3 length equals 14 residues. The V and J ends lost 5 bases and 2 bases respectively, with 9 bases between them. CDR3 amino acids: CASSLNLNTGELFF. In DNA, the CDR3 is TGTGCCAGCAGCCTGAACTTAAACACCGGGGAGCTGTTTTTT.

This clonotype has at least ten counts. The V and J genes are TRBV6-1 and TRBJ2-3; 12 bases line up with TRBD1. The germline gives CDR1 MNHNS, CDR2 SASEGT. Trimming removed 5 bases from V and 2 bases from J; junction bases left unmatched: 8. The CDR3 extends over 17 amino acids. The CDR3 sequence is CASSLRDRGPYTDTQYF. DNA for the CDR3: TGTGCCAGCAGTCTCCGGGACAGGGGGCCCTACACAGATACGCAGTATTTT.

The chain joins TRBV24-1 to TRBJ2-3, with D possibly TRBD2 on 6 matching bases. The CDR3 is made up of 17 amino acids. V gave up 0 bases and J gave up 3 bases, with 15 bases separating them. CDR1 is KGHDR and CDR2 is SFDVKD in the germline V gene. Written as DNA, the CDR3 is TGTGCCACCAGTGATTTGTACGGGAGCGCTGCAACAGATACGCAGTATTTT. It specifies CATSDLYGSAATDTQYF.

The CDR3 DNA is TGTGCCAGCAGCTTATATACTAGCGGATCTACTTTCTACACAGATACGCAGTATTTT. It yields the protein CASSLYTSGSTFYTDTQYF. The chain is built from TRBV7-3 and TRBJ2-3; 8 nucleotides agree with TRBD2. The CDR3 has 19 amino acids. Germline V lookup: CDR1 SGHTA, CDR2 FQGTGA. The junction had 15 bases not matched to a gene; V was cut back by 2 bases and J by 2 bases.

This clonotype was counted at least ten times. The gene calls are TRBV30 and TRBJ1-1, with a possible D match to TRBD1 (5 bases). The V and J ends lost 3 bases and 7 bases respectively, with 12 bases between them. The CDR3 is 12 amino acids. Germline lookup yields CDR1 GTSNPN and CDR2 SVGIG (reference sequence). This chain's CDR3 is CAWSSLGGEAFF. CDR3 sequence (DNA): TGTGCCTGGAGCTCTCTGGGGGGTGAAGCTTTCTTT.

This clonotype was observed many times. This chain links TRBV30 with TRBJ2-1; 8 bases map to TRBD1. This CDR3 region has 15 residues. V lost 3 bases, J lost 0 bases, and 4 bases stayed unmatched. CDR1 GTSNPN and CDR2 SVGIG come from the germline V gene (reference sequence). In DNA, the CDR3 is TGTGCCTGGAGGGACAGGGCCAGCTCCTACAATGAGCAGTTCTTC. This encodes CAWRDRASSYNEQFF.

This clonotype was observed once. The chain recombines TRBV11-2 with TRBJ2-1, with 10 bases that match TRBD2. The CDR3 is made up of 15 amino acids. Germline CDR1 SGHAT, CDR2 FQNNGV. Trimming cost V 6 bases and J 8 bases; bases outside gene matches: 10. CDR3 nucleotide sequence: TGTGCCAGCAGTCATCTAGCGGGAGATTCCCATGAGCAGTTCTTC. Translating gives CASSHLAGDSHEQFF. The full variable domain, rest sourced from reference TRBV11-2 and TRBJ2-1, is EAGVAQSPRYKIIEKRQSVAFWCNPISGHATLYWYQQILGQGPKLLIQFQNNGVVDDSQLPKDRFSAERLKGVDSTLKIQPAKLEDSAVYLCASSHLAGDSHEQFFGPGTRLTVL.

The chain links TRBV20-1 to TRBJ2-3; a weak D match, TRBD2 (6 bases). CDR3 length: 16 amino acids. Germline CDR1 is DFQATT and CDR2 is SNEGSKA (reference sequence). Deletions cut 0 bases from V and 4 bases from J, with 17 bases between. The CDR3 nucleotides read TGCAGTGCTAGAGAATGGGCGGGAACCACCGCAGATACGCAGTATTTT. Amino acids: CSAREWAGTTADTQYF.

The sample holds many counts of this clonotype. The chain uses TRBV12-3 or TRBV12-4 and TRBJ1-1, with TRBD1 matching over 9 bases. Trimming at V came to 3 bases and at J to 5 bases, leaving 10 bases not matched to a gene. The CDR3 is 16 residues long. The CDR3 sequence: CASSFFTGTGLTEAFF. Written as DNA, the CDR3 is TGTGCCAGCAGTTTTTTTACGGGGACAGGGCTTACTGAAGCTTTCTTT.

This clonotype showed up many times. The gene calls are TRBV12-3 or TRBV12-4 and TRBJ2-7; D remains unclear. CDR3 length: 11 amino acids. V gave up 3 bases and J gave up 5 bases, with 5 bases separating them. CDR3 nucleotides: TGTGCCAGCAGTTTGGCCCACGAGCAGTACTTC. This sequence encodes CASSLAHEQYF.

This clonotype appeared a few times. This may come from a read error, since a much larger clone is one base off. The rearrangement uses TRBV12-3 or TRBV12-4 and TRBJ2-5; TRBD1 matches at 7 bases. V shed 5 bases and J 0 bases; nucleotides not matched to a gene: 9. The length of the CDR3 is 16 residues. The CDR3 nucleotides are TGTGCCAGCAGTCTAACGACAGGGATCAACCAAGAGACCCAGTACTTC. It is translated as CASSLTTGINQETQYF.

This clonotype was found a few times. The chain carries TRBV7-3 and TRBJ1-1; no definite D call. This CDR3 has 17 amino acids. CDR1 and CDR2 (germline): SGHTA, FQGTGA. Trimming took 5 bases from V and 7 from J, leaving 26 bases between them. Written as DNA, the CDR3 is TGTGCCAGCAGCGGAATCCCGGGCCACAGTAGGGCGAATGAAGCTTTCTTT. Its protein is CASSGIPGHSRANEAFF.

This rearrangement joins TRBV29-1 to TRBJ1-2; D gene uncertain. CDR1 is SQVTM, CDR2 ANQGSEA, per germline. The CDR3 runs to 12 residues. V dropped 5 bases and J dropped 2 bases, with 9 bases sitting between them. CDR3 sequence reads: CSVQLYNYGYTF. CDR3 coding DNA: TGCAGCGTTCAACTCTACAACTATGGCTACACCTTC.

V is TRBV7-9 and J is TRBJ1-1; 9 bases are a match to TRBD1. With 1 base clipped from V and 4 bases from J, the junction kept 7 bases outside the gene matches. The CDR3 has 16 amino acids. Germline V gives CDR1 SEHNR, CDR2 FQNEAQ (reference sequence). The DNA of the CDR3 is TGTGCCAGCAGCTTAGATGGTGGGACAGGGTTCACTGAAGCTTTCTTT. Amino acids: CASSLDGGTGFTEAFF.

V gene TRBV6-2 or TRBV6-3 combines with J gene TRBJ1-5; D perhaps matches TRBD1 (5 bases). V shed 2 bases and J shed 2 bases, with 19 bases lying between them. The germline CDR1 and CDR2 sequences are MNHEY and SVGEGT. This CDR3 region has 18 residues. CDR3 region: CASSYLTLQGRGNQPQHF. CDR3 coding DNA: TGTGCCAGCAGTTACCTTACCCTCCAGGGAAGGGGCAATCAGCCCCAGCATTTT.

As to this clonotype: This may arise from a read error, as a much more abundant clone is one base away. The rearrangement links TRBV12-3 or TRBV12-4 to TRBJ1-2, with D possibly TRBD1 on 5 matching bases. Trimming cost V 7 bases and J 8 bases, with 14 bases left between them. The CDR3 totals 12 residues. CDR3 bases: TGTGCCAGCAATTGGGGAGGGGTAGGCTACACCTTC. Amino acid sequence: CASNWGGVGYTF.

This clonotype was recorded many times. J is TRBJ2-7 and V is TRBV6-1; D may be TRBD1 (6 bases). The germline V gene has CDR1 MNHNS and CDR2 SASEGT. The germline V and J ends were trimmed by 6 bases and 4 bases, with 10 bases remaining between them. The CDR3 totals 12 residues. The CDR3 nucleotides are TGTGCCAGCAGCAGGGACAAGTACGAGCAGTACTTC. Its translation: CASSRDKYEQYF.